The T cell receptor beta chain described here comes from a study of blood T cell repertoires in COVID-19. Study at large: Samples taken during acute and convalescent COVID-19 were collected in the United States, Italy and Spain. Sources were T cells, B-cell-depleted T cells, or PBMCs; the material itself was cDNA or gDNA.

The germline V gene has CDR1 SNHLY and CDR2 FYNNEI. Trimming removed 8 bases from V and 4 bases from J, with 9 bases in between. The CDR3 has 13 amino acids. Authors' processing steps: Researchers report that nucleated cell counts were estimated from reference gene primer amplification. Sequencing was performed with immunoSEQ multiplex PCR; in TCRdb, only in-frame clones are kept and a portion is missing. D and trimming come from the DNA, and the V and J calls and clone size come from that table. The sample records roughly 220,000 clones, 70% to 90% being singletons. The TCR sequence derives from a man in his fifties who had recovered from COVID-19. This chain links TRBV2 with TRBJ2-6; D possibly corresponds to TRBD2 (6 bases). The sequencing input was peripheral blood. CDR3 amino acids: CASRGTGANVLTF. The CDR3 DNA is TGTGCCAGCCGGGGGACGGGGGCCAACGTCCTGACTTTC.